The entry below describes one TCR beta chain. This sample is drawn from a study of T cell changes during pregnancy in multiple sclerosis. Method: immunoSEQ multiplex PCR; TCRdb's copy keeps in-frame clones and lacks some. The sample has 55,000 to 70,000 clones; over 85% are singletons. Trimming stripped 1 base from V and 4 bases from J, with 13 bases between. CDR1 is MGHDK, CDR2 SYGVNS, per germline. The CDR3 is made up of 15 amino acids. This clonotype was obtained from a female donor with multiple sclerosis, enrolled in a pregnancy study. The chain carries TRBV25-1 and TRBJ2-5, with D tentatively TRBD1 (5 bases). Sample: CD4+ T cells from peripheral blood mononuclear cells, taken before pregnancy. The CDR3 sequence is CASSESVWGRETQYF. The CDR3 DNA is TGTGCCAGCAGTGAATCGGTTTGGGGCAGAGAGACCCAGTACTTC.